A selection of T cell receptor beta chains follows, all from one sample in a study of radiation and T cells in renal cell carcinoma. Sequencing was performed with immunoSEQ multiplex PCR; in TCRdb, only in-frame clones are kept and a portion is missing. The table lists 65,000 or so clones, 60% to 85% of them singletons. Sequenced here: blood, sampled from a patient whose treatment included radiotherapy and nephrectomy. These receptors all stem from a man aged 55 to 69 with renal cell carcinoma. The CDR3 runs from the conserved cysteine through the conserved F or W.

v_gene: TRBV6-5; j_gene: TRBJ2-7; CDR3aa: CASSYLGQGYEQYF
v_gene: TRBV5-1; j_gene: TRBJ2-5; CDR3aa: CASSLDQETQYF
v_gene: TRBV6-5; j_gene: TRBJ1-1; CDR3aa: CASRPGPTNTEAFF
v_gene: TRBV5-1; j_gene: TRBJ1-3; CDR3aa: CASSEGHWEGGNTIYF
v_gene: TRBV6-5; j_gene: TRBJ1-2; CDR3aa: CASSAHTAGGYTF
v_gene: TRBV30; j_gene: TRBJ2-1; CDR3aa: CAWRGGMRQEFF
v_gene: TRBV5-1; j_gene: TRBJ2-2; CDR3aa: CASSLIAGWETGELFF
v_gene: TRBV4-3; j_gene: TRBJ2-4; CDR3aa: CASSHTGGGIQYF
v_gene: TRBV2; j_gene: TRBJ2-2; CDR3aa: CASSLFPGQVGELFF
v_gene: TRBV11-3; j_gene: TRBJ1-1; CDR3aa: CASSLNRGDTEAFF
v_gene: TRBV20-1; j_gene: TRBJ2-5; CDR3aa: CSGLIQETQYF
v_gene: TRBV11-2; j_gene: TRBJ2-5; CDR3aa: CASSSSVQETQYF
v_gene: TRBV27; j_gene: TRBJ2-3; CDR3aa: CASSQEIGLAGTDTQYF
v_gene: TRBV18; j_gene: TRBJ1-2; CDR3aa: CASSPQGPYGYTF
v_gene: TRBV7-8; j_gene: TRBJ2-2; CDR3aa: CASSLVSVNTGELFF
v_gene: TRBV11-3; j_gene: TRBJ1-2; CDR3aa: CASSLQETKNDYGYTF
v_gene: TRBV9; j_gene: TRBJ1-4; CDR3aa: CASSGLRDEKLFF
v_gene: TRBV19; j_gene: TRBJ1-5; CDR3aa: CASSIRGLGDQPQHF
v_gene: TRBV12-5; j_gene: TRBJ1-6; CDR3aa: CASGFRSTGWFDSPLHF
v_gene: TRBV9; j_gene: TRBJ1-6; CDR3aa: CASSVEMDFSPLHF
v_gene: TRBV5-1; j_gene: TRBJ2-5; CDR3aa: CASSPRRGQETQYF
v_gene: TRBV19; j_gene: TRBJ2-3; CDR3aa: CASTPGTTDTQYF
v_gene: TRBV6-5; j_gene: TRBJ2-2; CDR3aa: CASRLAGGELFF
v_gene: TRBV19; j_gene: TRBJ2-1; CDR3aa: CASMSGSGVYYNEQFF
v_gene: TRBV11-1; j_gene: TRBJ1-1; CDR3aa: CASSFSGNTEAFF
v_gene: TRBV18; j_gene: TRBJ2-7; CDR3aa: CASSPPTPYEQYF
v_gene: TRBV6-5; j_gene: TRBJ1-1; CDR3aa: CASSAVGRSNTEAFF
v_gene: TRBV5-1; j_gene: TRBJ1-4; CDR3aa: CASSAGGQGVEKLFF
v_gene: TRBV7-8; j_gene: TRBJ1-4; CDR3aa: CASSPSDTNEKLFF
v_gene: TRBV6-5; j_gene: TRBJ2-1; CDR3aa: CASSPLWVVYNEQFF
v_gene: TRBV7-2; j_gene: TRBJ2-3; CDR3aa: CASSLGLGGADTQYF
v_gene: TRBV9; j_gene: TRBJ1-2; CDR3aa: CASSVDTGGGYTF
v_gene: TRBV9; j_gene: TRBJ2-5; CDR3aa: CASSVGGGRETQYF
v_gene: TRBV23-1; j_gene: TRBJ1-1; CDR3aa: CASTVRGDLEAFF
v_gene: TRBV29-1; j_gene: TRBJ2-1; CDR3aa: CSVGPWRGGANEQFF
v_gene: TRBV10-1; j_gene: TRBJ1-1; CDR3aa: CASTIGSPVMNTEAFF
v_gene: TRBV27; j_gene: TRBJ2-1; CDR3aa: CASSFYGLTRDEQFF
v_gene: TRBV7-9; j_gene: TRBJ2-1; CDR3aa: CASSGGLAGGEQFF